This entry lists 29 T cell receptor beta chains sequenced from one sample in a study of spatial heterogeneity in lung cancer. General study findings and limits: Expanded intratumoral alpha and beta TCR counts tracked tumor mutation counts.

One entry per CDR3 protein, called by TCRdb with MiXCR from the 5' RACE reads. This table holds 150 or so distinct CDR3 sequences, about 65% found once. This sample's time point: sample taken at primary tumor resection. Antigen specificity for these receptors is unknown. Specimen: lung tumor tissue, collected at surgery. The receptors originated from a female donor with early-stage non-small cell lung cancer.

To note about this clonotype: This beta chain was picked up by a library intended for alpha chains and is off target, so its count carries little meaning. This rearrangement joins TRBV10-3 to TRBJ1-5; possible D gene TRBD1, 6 bases. CDR1 and CDR2 (germline): ENHRY, SYGVKD. Trimming cost V 4 bases and J 2 bases, with 6 bases left between them. The CDR3 runs to 13 residues. CDR3 protein: CAISGQGNQPQHF. CDR3 in DNA: TGTGCCATCAGTGGACAGGGCAATCAGCCCCAGCATTTT.

By frequency in the sample, this clonotype is hyperexpanded. This beta chain is a stray sequence in a library constructed for alpha chains; its clone size is not meaningful. This rearrangement joins TRBV3-1 to TRBJ2-2, with 8 positions matching TRBD1. The V segment lost 4 bases and the J segment 3 bases; nucleotides outside the gene matches: 4. Germline loops: CDR1 LGHDT, CDR2 YNNKEL (reference sequence). The CDR3 totals 15 residues. This chain's CDR3 is CASSLPTGDTGELFF. The DNA of the CDR3 is TGTGCCAGCAGCCTACCGACAGGGGACACCGGGGAGCTGTTTTTT.

On this clonotype: Since it is a stray read in a library aimed at alpha chains, this beta chain has a size that is not meaningful. The CDR3 DNA is TGCGCCAGCAGCTTGGAGGCGGAGGGAGAGCTGTTTTTT. As protein: CASSLEAEGELFF. The chain carries TRBV5-1 and TRBJ2-2, with a weak D call TRBD2 (6 bases). The V and J ends lost 0 bases and 11 bases respectively, with 11 bases between them. This CDR3 has 13 residues. Per the germline V gene, CDR1 is SGHRS and CDR2 is YFSETQ.

As to this clonotype: As an off-target read in a library built for alpha chains, this beta chain has a frequency of little significance. The rearrangement joins TRBV27 to TRBJ1-5, with a possible D match to TRBD1 (5 bases). The CDR3 is 14 amino acids. Germline loops: CDR1 MNHEY, CDR2 SMNVEV (reference sequence). V lost 4 bases and J lost 1, with 8 bases in between. CDR3 bases: TGTGCCAGCAGTTCTACAGGCAGCAATCAGCCCCAGCATTTT. Translation: CASSSTGSNQPQHF.

This clonotype occurred once. This beta chain came through as a stray read in a library set up for alpha chains, and its size says little. This chain connects TRBV12-3 or TRBV12-4 to TRBJ1-1; D is possibly TRBD1 (5 bases). The CDR3 runs 13 residues. V was shortened by 5 bases and J by 9 bases, with 16 bases between the two germline ends. Here the CDR3 reads CASSTDSEIQAFF. In nucleotides, the CDR3 is TGTGCCAGCAGTACAGACAGTGAAATCCAAGCTTTCTTT.

In this sample, this clonotype turned up once. Found in a library prepared for alpha chains, this beta chain is an off-target read, and its abundance has little meaning. V and J are TRBV20-1 and TRBJ2-1, with D perhaps TRBD2 (6 bases). Trimming took 2 bases from V and 0 from J, leaving 8 bases between them. Per the germline V gene, CDR1 is DFQATT and CDR2 is SNEGSKA (reference sequence). The length of the CDR3 is 14 residues. The CDR3 nucleotides read TGCAGTGCTAGACGCGGGAACTCCTACAATGAGCAGTTCTTC. The encoded protein is CSARRGNSYNEQFF.

Turning to this clonotype: In a library made to pick up alpha chains, this beta chain is a stray read with a size that means little. V gene TRBV20-1 combines with J gene TRBJ2-7; D gene uncertain. The V gene's germline CDR1 is DFQATT and CDR2 SNEGSKA (reference sequence). V was clipped by 0 bases and J by 3 bases, with 3 bases between them. This CDR3 comprises 11 residues. The CDR3 sequence is CSAREGYEQYF. CDR3 sequence (DNA): TGCAGTGCTAGAGAGGGCTACGAGCAGTACTTC.

This clonotype was seen a handful of times. Found in a library prepared for alpha chains, this beta chain is an off-target read, and its abundance has little meaning. This rearrangement joins TRBV2 to TRBJ2-5; D perhaps matches TRBD2 (5 bases). The CDR3 runs to 14 residues. V lost 1 base, J lost 5 bases, and 11 bases lay in between. Looked up from germline, CDR1 is SNHLY and CDR2 is FYNNEI. CDR3 amino acids: CASSEGPGSETQYF. The CDR3 bases are TGTGCCAGCAGTGAAGGCCCGGGGTCGGAGACCCAGTACTTC.

The table lists this clonotype with a count of one. Being off target in a library aimed at alpha chains, this beta chain has a size of little meaning. The V gene is TRBV12-3 or TRBV12-4, the J gene TRBJ2-5, with a tentative D call TRBD1 (6 bases). With 0 bases removed from V and 5 bases from J, the gap between germline ends came to 10 bases. This CDR3 comprises 14 residues. The CDR3 DNA reads TGTGCCAGCAGTTTAGCAGGGGGAGCGGAGACCCAGTACTTC. This codes for CASSLAGGAETQYF.

Points on this clonotype: This beta chain is an unintended read in a library built for alpha chains; its size means little. The V and J genes are TRBV28 and TRBJ2-2; 7 positions agree with TRBD1. CDR1 and CDR2 (germline): MDHEN, SYDVKM. This CDR3 comprises 16 residues. The ends lost 5 bases at V and 7 bases at J; junction bases unmatched: 13. CDR3 sequence reads: CASSLPSDRASGELFF. The CDR3 DNA reads TGTGCCAGCAGTCTCCCCTCCGACAGGGCTAGCGGGGAGCTGTTTTTT.

As for this clonotype: The library was prepared for alpha chains; this beta chain is a stray read, so its frequency means little. J is TRBJ2-1 and V is TRBV28; D gene uncertain. The germline gives CDR1 MDHEN, CDR2 SYDVKM. V was pared by 3 bases and J by 9 bases, with 3 bases between. CDR3 length equals 10 residues. CDR3 sequence reads: CASSFPEQFF. CDR3 in DNA: TGTGCCAGCAGTTTCCCTGAGCAGTTCTTC.

This clonotype was seen a handful of times. A library made for alpha chains picked up this beta chain off target, so its size means little. V gene TRBV29-1 combines with J gene TRBJ1-1; the D is unclear. This CDR3 is 13 amino acids long. CDR1 is SQVTM, CDR2 ANQGSEA, per germline. V was clipped by 4 bases and J by 1 base, with 10 bases between them. The CDR3 loop reads CSVGVVSNTEAFF. CDR3 DNA: TGCAGCGTTGGGGTGGTCTCGAACACTGAAGCTTTCTTT. Looking up the rest from reference TRBV29-1 and TRBJ1-1 gives the full variable domain: SAVISQKPSRDICQRGTSLTIQCQVDSQVTMMFWYRQQPGQSLTLIATANQGSEATYESGFVIDKFPISRPNLTFSTLTVSNMSPEDSSIYLCSVGVVSNTEAFFGQGTRLTVV.

About this clonotype itself: Being off target in a library aimed at alpha chains, this beta chain has a size of little meaning. The chain carries TRBV20-1 and TRBJ2-3; tentatively, D is TRBD1 (5 bases). In germline, CDR1 is DFQATT, CDR2 SNEGSKA (reference sequence). The V gene lost 3 bases and the J gene lost 0 bases, with 7 bases spanning the gap. The CDR3 runs 13 residues. The CDR3 reads CSASPGSTDTQYF. The CDR3 DNA reads TGCAGTGCTAGTCCAGGGAGCACAGATACGCAGTATTTT.

A note on this clonotype: This beta chain is a stray read from a library made for alpha chains; its abundance is not meaningful. V gene TRBV21-1 combines with J gene TRBJ2-2; the table's D call TRBD1 went unverified against the DNA. TRBV21-1 counts as a pseudogene. This CDR3 region has 15 residues. CDR3 sequence: CATRVDRADTGELFF. In DNA form, the CDR3 reads TGTGCCACCAGGGTCGACAGGGCGGACACCGGGGAGCTGTTTTTT.

This clonotype was observed a few times. As an off-target read in a library built for alpha chains, this beta chain has a frequency of little significance. As DNA, the CDR3 is TGCGCCAGCAGCATTCAAGCGGGAGGTCCCTACGAGCAGTACTTC. Translation: CASSIQAGGPYEQYF. The chain links TRBV5-1 to TRBJ2-7, with 9 bases aligning to TRBD2. This CDR3 contains 15 residues. Per germline, CDR1 SGHRS and CDR2 YFSETQ. J gave up 2 bases and V 4 bases, and 7 bases lay outside the gene matches.

This clonotype has only one observation. Since the library was made to target alpha chains, this beta chain is a stray read and its abundance is not meaningful. The rearrangement joins TRBV7-3 to TRBJ2-2; D is unresolved. CDR3 length: 14 residues. Trimming took 2 bases from V and 6 from J, leaving 10 bases between them. Germline values: CDR1 SGHTA, CDR2 FQGTGA. The CDR3 coding sequence is TGTGCCAGCAGCTTACTGTCGACATCCGGGGAGCTGTTTTTT. This sequence encodes CASSLLSTSGELFF. Variable domain in full (rest from reference TRBV7-3 and TRBJ2-2): GAGVSQTPSNKVTEKGKYVELRCDPISGHTALYWYRQSLGQGPEFLIYFQGTGAADDSGLPNDRFFAVRPEGSVSTLKIQRTERGDSAVYLCASSLLSTSGELFFGEGSRLTVL.

Regarding this clonotype: The library was designed around alpha chains, so this beta chain is a stray read whose abundance carries little weight. The V call is TRBV11-2, the J call TRBJ2-5, with D possibly matching TRBD1 (5 bases). Germline CDR1 is SGHAT and CDR2 is FQNNGV. CDR3 length equals 14 residues. V lost 5 bases and J lost 4, with 14 bases in between. CDR3 protein: CASSPFRQRETQYF. CDR3 bases: TGTGCCAGCAGCCCTTTCCGACAGAGAGAGACCCAGTACTTC.

As for this clonotype: This beta chain came through as a stray read in a library set up for alpha chains, and its size says little. The chain recombines TRBV5-1 with TRBJ2-7, with 7 nucleotides matching TRBD2. V was clipped by 4 bases and J by 6 bases; unmatched bases: 10. In germline, CDR1 is SGHRS, CDR2 YFSETQ. This CDR3 has 14 amino acids. The CDR3 nucleotides are TGCGCCAGCAGCCCGCGAACAACGGGAGGCGAGCAGTACTTC. This codes for CASSPRTTGGEQYF.

In its sample, this clonotype was seen a few times. This beta chain turned up in a library designed for alpha chains; as an off-target read, its abundance says little. The chain employs TRBV20-1 and TRBJ2-7; 7 positions agree with TRBD2. After removal of 5 bases from V and 6 bases from J, the junction contained 10 bases not matched to a gene. Per the germline V gene, CDR1 is DFQATT and CDR2 is SNEGSKA (reference sequence). CDR3 length equals 13 residues. As DNA, the CDR3 is TGCAGTGCTTCCCTAGCGGCACGGCCCGAGCAGTACTTC. Protein product: CSASLAARPEQYF.

As regards this clonotype: The size of this beta chain means little, since it is a stray read in a library made for alpha chains. The gene calls are TRBV20-1 and TRBJ2-5; the D gene is possibly TRBD1 (6 bases). The CDR3 length is 12 residues. CDR1 is DFQATT and CDR2 is SNEGSKA in the germline V gene (reference sequence). For the CDR3, the DNA is TGCAGCTGTAGAGGGGGACAAGAGACCCAGTACTTC. Its protein is CSCRGGQETQYF.

With regard to this clonotype: This beta chain is an off-target read within a library intended for alpha chains, so its frequency means little. The CDR3 protein is CSVEFGSGPSYNEQFF. The CDR3 DNA reads TGCAGCGTTGAATTCGGGAGTGGGCCCTCCTACAATGAGCAGTTCTTC. The chain recombines TRBV29-1 with TRBJ2-1; TRBD2 might be the D (6 bases). V was trimmed by 2 bases and J by 0 bases, leaving 14 bases between them. From germline, CDR1 is SQVTM and CDR2 ANQGSEA. The CDR3 contains 16 residues.

Details on this clonotype: In a library made to pick up alpha chains, this beta chain is a stray read with a size that means little. The chain couples TRBV7-9 to TRBJ2-3; D gene uncertain. V was pared by 1 base and J by 6 bases, with 8 bases between. CDR3 length: 13 amino acids. CDR1 and CDR2 from the germline V gene are SEHNR and FQNEAQ (reference sequence). The CDR3 nucleotides read TGTGCCAGCAGCTTAGGTTTGACGGATACGCAGTATTTT. Its protein is CASSLGLTDTQYF.

Comments on this clonotype: This beta chain slipped into a library made for alpha chains as a stray read, so its size is not meaningful. V gene TRBV11-3 combines with J gene TRBJ2-2; D gene unclear. This CDR3 is 14 amino acids long. Germline assignment: CDR1 SGHNT and CDR2 YENEEA. V lost 0 bases, J lost 1 base, and 3 bases lay in between. The CDR3 sequence is CASSLEQNTGELFF. The DNA of the CDR3 is TGTGCCAGCAGCTTAGAACAGAACACCGGGGAGCTGTTTTTT.

Details on this clonotype: Being off target in a library aimed at alpha chains, this beta chain has a size of little meaning. The CDR3 DNA reads as TGCAGCGTTGAATTGGACAGGGTAGACACCATATATTTT. This gives the protein CSVELDRVDTIYF. This chain connects TRBV29-1 to TRBJ1-3; 8 bases align to TRBD1. The CDR3 runs to 13 residues. V lost 2 bases and J lost 8; bases outside the gene matches: 5. Germline V gene sequence: CDR1 SQVTM, CDR2 ANQGSEA.

This clonotype has a handful of counts. Little can be read into the size of this beta chain, an off-target read in a library designed for alpha chains. The rearrangement links TRBV10-2 to TRBJ2-3; 9 positions agree with TRBD2. Germline V CDR1 and CDR2: WSHSY, SAAADI. The CDR3 consists of 15 residues. V dropped 4 bases and J dropped 4; count of bases not matched to a gene: 6. Written as DNA, the CDR3 is TGCGCCAGCAGTGGTGTGCGCGGGAGGGCAGATACGCAGTATTTT. Amino acid sequence: CASSGVRGRADTQYF.

With respect to this clonotype: The library was prepared for alpha chains; this beta chain is a stray read, so its frequency means little. The J gene is TRBJ1-1, the V gene TRBV2; no clear D gene. This CDR3 region has 12 residues. Germline CDR1 SNHLY, CDR2 FYNNEI. Between the trimmed V and J ends, which lost 7 bases and 1 base, there was a span of 7 bases. CDR3 protein: CASTRRNTEAFF. The DNA of the CDR3 is TGTGCCAGCACCCGCAGGAACACTGAAGCTTTCTTT.

As for this clonotype: The size of this beta chain means little, since it is a stray read in a library made for alpha chains. CDR3 sequence: CASKGEGTDYFF. CDR3 sequence (DNA): TGTGCCAGCAAGGGGGAAGGGACAGACTACTTCTTC. This rearrangement joins TRBV11-3 to TRBJ2-1, with 7 bases that match TRBD1. The germline V gene has CDR1 SGHNT and CDR2 YENEEA. This CDR3 spans 12 amino acids. V dropped 7 bases and J dropped 16; count of bases not matched to a gene: 13.

This clonotype was detected once. Being off target in a library aimed at alpha chains, this beta chain has a size of little meaning. The chain has TRBV9 and TRBJ1-4, with D tentatively TRBD1 (5 bases). V was pared by 0 bases and J by 0 bases, with 9 bases between. There are 16 residues in the CDR3. Germline assignment: CDR1 SGDLS and CDR2 YYNGEE. The CDR3 is CASSVGQIATNEKLFF. Written as DNA, the CDR3 is TGTGCCAGCAGCGTAGGACAGATTGCAACTAATGAAAAACTGTTTTTT.

About this clonotype itself: This beta chain is a stray sequence in a library constructed for alpha chains; its clone size is not meaningful. The chain combines TRBV12-3 or TRBV12-4 with TRBJ1-2, with D uncertain. The CDR3 is 12 amino acids. V gave up 1 base and J gave up 8 bases, with 8 bases separating them. Written as DNA, the CDR3 is TGTGCCAGCAGTTTAGGAGTCGACGGCTACACCTTC. Amino acids: CASSLGVDGYTF.